This T cell receptor (beta chain) is drawn from a study of T cell repertoires in cytomegalovirus infection. Overall study context: Public TCR beta signatures were indicative of both CMV infection and a matching HLA type. Study observations and caveats: Carriers of CMV and the relevant HLA type were discriminated by public TCR beta frequency. Within the response measured ex vivo, HLA-C-restricted CMV-specific TCR beta clonotypes were dominant.

TCRdb re-derived calls from the reads in MiXCR, one entry per CDR3 protein. The data contain 200,000 to 300,000 distinct CDR3 sequences, over 9% of them singletons. This clonotype showed up many times. Its antigen remains unknown. The CDR3 covers 14 residues. V gave up 4 bases and J gave up 6 bases; unmatched junction bases: 2. Germline CDR1 is SGHTA and CDR2 is FQGNSA. This clonotype originated in a human donor in good health (CMV status not recorded). Some clones in this sample may be carry-over from other donors' samples. The V call is TRBV7-2, the J call TRBJ2-1; 11 bases match TRBD2. Sequencing was carried out using PBMCs. For the CDR3, the DNA is TGTGCCAGCAGCTCTAGCGGGGGGTTCAATGAGCAGTTCTTC. Its protein is CASSSSGGFNEQFF.